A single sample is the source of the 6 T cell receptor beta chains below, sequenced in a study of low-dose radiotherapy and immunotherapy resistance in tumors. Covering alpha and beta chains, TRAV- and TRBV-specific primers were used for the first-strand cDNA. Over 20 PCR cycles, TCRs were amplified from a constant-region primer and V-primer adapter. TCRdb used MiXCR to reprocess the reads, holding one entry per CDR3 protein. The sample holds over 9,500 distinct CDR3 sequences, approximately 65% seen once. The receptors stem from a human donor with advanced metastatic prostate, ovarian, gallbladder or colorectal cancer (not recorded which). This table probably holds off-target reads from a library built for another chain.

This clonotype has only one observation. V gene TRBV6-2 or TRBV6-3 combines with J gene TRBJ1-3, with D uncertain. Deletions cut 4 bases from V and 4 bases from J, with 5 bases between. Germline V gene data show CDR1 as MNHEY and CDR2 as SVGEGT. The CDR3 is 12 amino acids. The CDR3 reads CASSSRGNTIYF. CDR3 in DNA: TGTGCCAGCAGTTCAAGAGGAAACACCATATATTTT.

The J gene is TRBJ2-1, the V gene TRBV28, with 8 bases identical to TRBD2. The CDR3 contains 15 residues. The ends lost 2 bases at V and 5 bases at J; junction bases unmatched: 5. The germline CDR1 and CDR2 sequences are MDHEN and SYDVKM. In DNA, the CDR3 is TGTGCCAGCAGTTTAGGGCTAGCGGGTAACAATGAGCAGTTCTTC. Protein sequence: CASSLGLAGNNEQFF.

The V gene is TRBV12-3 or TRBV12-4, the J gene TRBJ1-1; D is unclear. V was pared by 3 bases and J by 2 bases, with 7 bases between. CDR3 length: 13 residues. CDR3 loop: CASSLGQNTEAFF. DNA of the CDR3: TGTGCCAGCAGTTTGGGCCAAAACACTGAAGCTTTCTTT.

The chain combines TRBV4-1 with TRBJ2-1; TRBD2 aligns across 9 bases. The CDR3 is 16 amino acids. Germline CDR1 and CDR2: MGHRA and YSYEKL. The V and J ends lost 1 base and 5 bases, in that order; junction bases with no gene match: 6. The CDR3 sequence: CASSQAISGGHNEQFF. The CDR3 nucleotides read TGCGCCAGCAGCCAAGCCATTAGCGGGGGCCACAATGAGCAGTTCTTC.

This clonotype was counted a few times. The CDR3: CASTESQRSYEQYF. In DNA, the CDR3 is TGTGCCAGCACTGAGTCGCAACGTTCCTACGAGCAGTACTTC. This chain links TRBV28 with TRBJ2-7, with no clear D. Germline values: CDR1 MDHEN, CDR2 SYDVKM. Trimming stripped 7 bases from V and 1 base from J, with 14 bases between. The CDR3 is 14 amino acids.

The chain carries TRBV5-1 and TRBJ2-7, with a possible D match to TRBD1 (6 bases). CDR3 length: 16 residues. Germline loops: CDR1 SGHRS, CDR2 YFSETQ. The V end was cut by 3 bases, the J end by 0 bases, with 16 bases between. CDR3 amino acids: CASSYSDRPSSYEQYF. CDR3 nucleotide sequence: TGCGCCAGCAGCTACTCCGACAGGCCGAGCTCCTACGAGCAGTACTTC.